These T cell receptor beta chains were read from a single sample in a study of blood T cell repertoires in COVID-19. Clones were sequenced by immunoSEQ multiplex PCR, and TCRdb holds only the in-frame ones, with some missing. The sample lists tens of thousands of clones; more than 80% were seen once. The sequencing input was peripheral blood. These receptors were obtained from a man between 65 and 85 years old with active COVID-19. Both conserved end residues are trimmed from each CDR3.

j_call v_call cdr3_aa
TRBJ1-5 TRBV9 ASSVGWGEAQPQH
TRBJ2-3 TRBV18 ASSVLASTSTDTQY
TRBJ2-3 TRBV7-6 ASSSGLAGGTDTQY
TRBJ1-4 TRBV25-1 ASSGRTGFGEKLF
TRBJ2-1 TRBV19 ASRGRSYNEQF
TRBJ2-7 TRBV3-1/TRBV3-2 ASSPELDTYSYEQY
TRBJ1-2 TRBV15 ATSNRQGVYGYT
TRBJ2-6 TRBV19 ASSIAGANVLT
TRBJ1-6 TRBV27 ASSLRQANSPLH
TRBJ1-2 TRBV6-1 ASSETSANYGYT